This entry lists 28 T cell receptor beta chains sequenced from one sample in a study of T cell responses to AZD1222 COVID-19 vaccine. Sequenced by immunoSEQ multiplex PCR; TCRdb stores in-frame clones only, minus some. The sample lists some 120,000 clones, over 80% occurring once. The specimen was peripheral blood, collected on day 0 of AZD1222 vaccination. The receptors originated from an adult in good health.

This sequence joins TRBV2 and TRBJ2-6; 9 bases align to TRBD1. The germline V gene has CDR1 SNHLY and CDR2 FYNNEI. The trim removed 9 bases at V and 0 bases at J, leaving 6 bases unmatched. The CDR3 loop spans 16 amino acids. CDR3 residues: CARGQGTSSGANVLTF. In nucleotides, the CDR3 is TGTGCCAGAGGACAGGGGACCTCCTCTGGGGCCAACGTCCTGACTTTC.

This chain links TRBV27 with TRBJ2-6; TRBD1 matches at 10 bases. V was pared by 4 bases and J by 0 bases, with 6 bases of the junction left unmatched. The CDR3 is made up of 18 amino acids. CDR1 and CDR2 from the germline V gene are MNHEY and SMNVEV (reference sequence). CDR3 residues: CASSSTGGASSGANVLTF. Written as DNA, the CDR3 is TGTGCCAGCAGTTCGACAGGGGGCGCCAGCTCTGGGGCCAACGTCCTGACTTTC. Combining the CDR3 with reference TRBV27 and TRBJ2-6 gives the whole variable domain EAQVTQNPRYLITVTGKKLTVTCSQNMNHEYMSWYRQDPGLGLRQIYYSMNVEVTDKGDVPEGYKVSRKEKRNFPLILESPSPNQTSLYFCASSSTGGASSGANVLTFGAGSRLTVL.

This clone was picked up one time. V usage is TRBV19 and J usage is TRBJ2-6, with D unresolved. The CDR3 totals 15 residues. The germline gives CDR1 LNHDA, CDR2 SQIVND (reference sequence). Between the trimmed V and J ends, which lost 7 bases and 4 bases, there was a span of 14 bases. CDR3 sequence: CASTSTAWGANVLTF. DNA of the CDR3: TGTGCCAGTACCTCCACAGCGTGGGGGGCCAACGTCCTGACTTTC.

The chain is built from TRBV27 and TRBJ2-7; no clear D. Per the germline V gene, CDR1 is MNHEY and CDR2 is SMNVEV (reference sequence). This CDR3 contains 14 residues. Trimming pared 4 bases from V and 7 bases from J, leaving 17 bases between. CDR3 loop: CASSSNGNPGEQYF. CDR3 nucleotides: TGTGCCAGCAGTTCCAATGGGAACCCTGGGGAGCAGTACTTC.

This chain links TRBV28 with TRBJ1-2, with TRBD1 identical over 7 bases. The CDR3 is 14 residues long. After removal of 6 bases from V and 2 bases from J, the junction contained 6 bases not matched to a gene. Looked up from germline, CDR1 is MDHEN and CDR2 is SYDVKM. The CDR3 DNA sequence: TGTGCCAGCAGCTCTCAGGGGGACAACTATGGCTACACCTTC. Translating gives CASSSQGDNYGYTF.

CDR3 DNA sequence: TGTGCCAGCAGTCCCACCCCGACTCATAGCTGGTACGAGCAGTACTTC. The encoded protein is CASSPTPTHSWYEQYF. The rearrangement links TRBV27 to TRBJ2-7; D remains ambiguous. Trimming took 5 bases from V and 4 from J, leaving 21 bases between them. The CDR3 consists of 16 residues. CDR1 MNHEY and CDR2 SMNVEV come from the germline V gene (reference sequence).

The genes are TRBV19 and TRBJ1-2, with D perhaps TRBD1 (6 bases). The CDR3 totals 14 residues. V lost 4 bases to trimming and J lost 1 base, with 10 bases between them. Germline CDR1 LNHDA, CDR2 SQIVND (reference sequence). CDR3 sequence: CASSTNRVNYGYTF. The CDR3 nucleotides are TGTGCCAGTAGTACCAACAGGGTTAACTATGGCTACACCTTC.

The chain employs TRBV5-1 and TRBJ2-7; the D gene is possibly TRBD2 (5 bases). CDR3 length equals 13 residues. Germline CDR1 reads SGHRS; CDR2 reads YFSETQ. V lost 0 bases to trimming and J lost 4 bases, with 8 bases between them. The CDR3 nucleotides read TGCGCCAGCAGCTTGGTTACGGGGTACGAGCAGTACTTC. This encodes CASSLVTGYEQYF.

This sequence joins TRBV10-3 and TRBJ1-2; D might be TRBD1 (5 bases). The ends were cut back, 2 bases at V and 5 bases at J, with 9 bases in the middle. Germline CDR1 and CDR2: ENHRY and SYGVKD. The CDR3 totals 13 residues. DNA for the CDR3: TGTGCCATCAGTGAGGCGGCAGGGTATGGCTACACCTTC. Translation gives CAISEAAGYGYTF.

Remarks on this clone: Germline is not matched at one junction end, which may reflect a read error. The chain recombines TRBV5-6 with TRBJ1-2; D gene uncertain. The CDR3 has 15 amino acids. Germline V gene sequence: CDR1 SGHDT, CDR2 YYEEEE. The DNA of the CDR3 is TGTGCCAGCACCTTGAGTTTAATTGAGATACGGGGCTACACCTTC. This translates into CASTLSLIEIRGYTF.

V and J are TRBV6-5 and TRBJ2-7, with D tentatively TRBD2 (5 bases). Germline CDR1 MNHEY, CDR2 SVGAGI. The V end was cut by 8 bases, the J end by 4 bases, with 18 bases between. The CDR3 totals 14 residues. CDR3 sequence (DNA): TGTGCCAGCTCTCAGGAGGTCCCCTTTTACGAGCAGTACTTC. Protein sequence: CASSQEVPFYEQYF.

The chain employs TRBV18 and TRBJ1-4, with D possibly TRBD1 on 6 matching bases. The V end was cut by 0 bases, the J end by 5 bases, with 10 bases between. The CDR3 consists of 15 residues. CDR1 and CDR2 (germline): KGHSH, LQKENI. CDR3 DNA sequence: TGTGCCAGCTCACCACCAGCGGGGGGCAATGAAAAACTGTTTTTT. This sequence encodes CASSPPAGGNEKLFF.

V is TRBV10-3 and J is TRBJ1-5; the D is unclear. Germline V lookup: CDR1 ENHRY, CDR2 SYGVKD. V was pared by 4 bases and J by 5 bases, with 6 bases between. CDR3 length equals 12 residues. As DNA, the CDR3 is TGTGCCATCAGTGGGGGAGATCAGCCCCAGCATTTT. This sequence encodes CAISGGDQPQHF.

The chain links TRBV6-5 to TRBJ1-5; D might be TRBD1 (5 bases). The V and J ends lost 6 bases and 5 bases respectively, with 11 bases between them. The CDR3 contains 13 residues. Germline V lookup: CDR1 MNHEY, CDR2 SVGAGI. CDR3 in amino acids: CASSMGGDQPQHF. CDR3 nucleotides: TGTGCCAGCAGCATGGGGGGGGATCAGCCCCAGCATTTT.

Notes on this clone: At the DNA level, this CDR3 is encoded by other sequences in the same sample as well. J is TRBJ1-2 and V is TRBV20-1, with D unresolved. The V gene lost 3 bases and the J gene lost 11 bases, with 7 bases spanning the gap. The CDR3 contains 9 residues. The germline gives CDR1 DFQATT, CDR2 SNEGSKA (reference sequence). The CDR3 spells CSARSGYTF. The CDR3, as DNA: TGCAGTGCTAGGTCGGGGTACACCTTC.

This sequence joins TRBV10-3 and TRBJ2-7, with 9 bases that match TRBD2. Germline CDR1 ENHRY, CDR2 SYGVKD. V shed 8 bases and J 5 bases; nucleotides not matched to a gene: 13. The CDR3 is 15 amino acids. The CDR3 DNA is TGTGCCATCCCTCCTGTGGCGGGAGGGTTGCACGAGCAGTACTTC. Encoded protein: CAIPPVAGGLHEQYF.

The J gene is TRBJ2-7, the V gene TRBV28, with TRBD1 matching over 9 bases. Germline V lookup: CDR1 MDHEN, CDR2 SYDVKM. V was pared by 6 bases and J by 7 bases, with 4 bases of the junction left unmatched. CDR3 length equals 12 residues. Written as DNA, the CDR3 is TGTGCCAGCAGACTGGGACAGGGAGAGCAGTACTTC. Protein sequence: CASRLGQGEQYF.

This chain joins TRBV28 and TRBJ1-2; no reliable D call. V was trimmed by 8 bases and J by 3 bases, leaving 13 bases between them. CDR1 is MDHEN, CDR2 SYDVKM, per germline. The CDR3 has 13 amino acids. The DNA of the CDR3 is TGTGCCAGCTTACACCGACGCTACTATGGCTACACCTTC. Amino acid sequence: CASLHRRYYGYTF.

CDR3 region: CASSLDGLNYGYTF. In DNA form, the CDR3 reads TGTGCCAGCAGCTTGGACGGTCTTAACTATGGCTACACCTTC. The chain joins TRBV5-5 to TRBJ1-2; no clear D gene. The CDR3 spans 14 residues. Germline assignment: CDR1 SGHKS and CDR2 YYEKEE (reference sequence). Trimming took 0 bases from V and 1 from J, leaving 7 bases between them.

This sequence joins TRBV7-8 and TRBJ2-7; D uncertain. Trimming removed 0 bases at V and 2 bases at J, with 14 bases between. This CDR3 is 16 amino acids long. The germline CDR1 and CDR2 sequences are SGHVS and FQNEAQ. CDR3 sequence: CASSLAEFGFTYEQYF. The DNA for the CDR3 is TGTGCCAGCAGCTTAGCTGAGTTCGGTTTTACCTACGAGCAGTACTTC.

V and J are TRBV29-1 and TRBJ2-3; 9 nucleotides agree with TRBD1. The ends lost 6 bases at V and 4 bases at J; junction bases unmatched: 2. The CDR3 is made up of 12 amino acids. The germline V gene has CDR1 SQVTM and CDR2 ANQGSEA. CDR3 in amino acids: CSVGTGSDTQYF. Here the CDR3 DNA reads TGCAGCGTGGGGACAGGGTCAGATACGCAGTATTTT.

This chain uses TRBV19 with TRBJ1-5, with D unresolved. Trimming removed 3 bases from V and 5 bases from J, with 8 bases in between. Germline values: CDR1 LNHDA, CDR2 SQIVND (reference sequence). This CDR3 comprises 13 residues. CDR3 region: CASSMGMDQPQHF. Written as DNA, the CDR3 is TGTGCCAGTAGTATGGGAATGGATCAGCCCCAGCATTTT.

The V and J genes are TRBV9 and TRBJ2-7; maybe TRBD1 (6 bases). The germline CDR1 and CDR2 sequences are SGDLS and YYNGEE. V was pared by 2 bases and J by 3 bases, with 15 bases between. This CDR3 region has 15 residues. The DNA for the CDR3 is TGTGCCAGCAGCGTCGGGACAAACTGGGGCTACGAGCAGTACTTC. Translation gives CASSVGTNWGYEQYF.

The chain is built from TRBV7-9 and TRBJ2-7, with TRBD2 matching over 7 bases. The germline gives CDR1 SEHNR, CDR2 FQNEAQ (reference sequence). The CDR3 consists of 14 residues. The ends lost 5 bases at V and 5 bases at J; junction bases unmatched: 9. CDR3 nucleotide sequence: TGTGCCAGCAGCCCGTCGCGGGGGATACACGAGCAGTACTTC. It specifies CASSPSRGIHEQYF.

V is TRBV6-6 and J is TRBJ2-1, with 8 bases lining up with TRBD2. Trimming took 7 bases from V and 6 from J; bases not matched to a gene: 8. Per the germline V gene, CDR1 is MNHNY and CDR2 is SVGAGI (reference sequence). This CDR3 spans 14 amino acids. The chain's CDR3 is CASNQAGEVNEQFF. The CDR3 coding sequence is TGTGCCAGCAACCAAGCGGGAGAGGTCAATGAGCAGTTCTTC.

V and J are TRBV5-4 and TRBJ2-7; D not resolved. The CDR3 has 14 residues. Germline lookup yields CDR1 SGHNT and CDR2 YYREEE (reference sequence). With 4 bases removed from V and 2 bases from J, the gap between germline ends came to 13 bases. CDR3 amino acids: CASSPGRTPYEQYF. For the CDR3, the DNA is TGTGCCAGCAGCCCCGGACGGACCCCCTACGAGCAGTACTTC.

This rearrangement joins TRBV5-1 to TRBJ1-6; 9 bases map to TRBD1. Unmatched junction bases numbered 13, after V lost 3 bases and J lost 0 bases. Germline values: CDR1 SGHRS, CDR2 YFSETQ. This CDR3 comprises 20 residues. The CDR3 sequence: CASSSLPWGQGSSYNSPLHF. The DNA for the CDR3 is TGCGCCAGCAGCTCCCTACCCTGGGGACAGGGCAGCTCCTATAATTCACCCCTCCACTTT.

This chain uses TRBV6-1 with TRBJ1-5, with TRBD1 matching over 10 bases. CDR3 length: 15 residues. Trimming removed 5 bases from V and 4 bases from J; junction bases left unmatched: 5. CDR1 is MNHNS, CDR2 SASEGT, per germline. CDR3 in amino acids: CASSRDRGGNQPQHF. The CDR3, as DNA: TGTGCCAGCAGTCGGGACAGGGGAGGGAATCAGCCCCAGCATTTT.